These 31 T cell receptor beta chains came from one sample sequenced in a study of graft-versus-host responses after intestinal transplantation. Antigens of these TCRs are unknown. The data were produced by immunoSEQ multiplex PCR, yet TCRdb's version contains in-frame clones alone and is incomplete. In the table there are around 90,000 clones, roughly 93% of which are singletons. Sequenced material: unstimulated CD8+ T cells sorted from spleen or lymph node cells, taken before intestinal transplant. The receptors here all came from a human donor who received an intestinal transplant.

The count of this clone is one. The CDR3 is CASSYGSSGELFF. Written as DNA, the CDR3 is TGTGCCAGCAGTTACGGTAGCTCCGGGGAGCTGTTTTTT. The chain joins TRBV6-5 to TRBJ2-2; D not certain. Germline V gene lookup returns CDR1 MNHEY and CDR2 SVGAGI. Trimming shortened V by 2 bases and J by 6 bases, and 7 bases separated the two germline ends. The length of the CDR3 is 13 residues.

The chain employs TRBV5-6 and TRBJ2-7, with 10 positions matching TRBD1. CDR1 SGHDT and CDR2 YYEEEE come from the germline V gene. V shed 6 bases and J 3 bases; nucleotides not matched to a gene: 6. The CDR3 spans 14 residues. This chain's CDR3 is CASNLGQGNYEQYF. For the CDR3, the DNA is TGTGCCAGCAACCTGGGACAGGGGAACTACGAGCAGTACTTC.

V is TRBV21-1 and J is TRBJ1-6; no check of the table's D call, TRBD1, against the DNA was made. TRBV21-1 corresponds to a pseudogene. The CDR3 has 16 amino acids. In nucleotides, the CDR3 is TGTGCCAGCAGCAAACTTGGGACAGGTAATAATTCACCCCTCCACTTT. This translates into CASSKLGTGNNSPLHF.

This chain links TRBV7-3 with TRBJ2-3, with 7 positions matching TRBD2. Trimming at V came to 5 bases and at J to 2 bases, leaving 7 bases not matched to a gene. Germline V gives CDR1 SGHTA, CDR2 FQGTGA. The CDR3 is 15 residues long. In DNA, the CDR3 is TGTGCCAGCAGCAACGGGGGGTCCGCCACAGATACGCAGTATTTT. Encoded protein: CASSNGGSATDTQYF.

The rearrangement uses TRBV6-1 and TRBJ1-1; D is ambiguous. V lost 5 bases and J lost 2, with 9 bases in between. The CDR3 is 13 residues long. Germline V gives CDR1 MNHNS, CDR2 SASEGT. The CDR3 DNA follows: TGTGCCAGCAGTCTAGAGGGTAACACTGAAGCTTTCTTT. Translated: CASSLEGNTEAFF.

This clone has more than one count but fewer than ten. The chain combines TRBV4-3 with TRBJ2-7, with D perhaps matching TRBD2 (5 bases). The V and J ends lost 0 bases and 3 bases respectively, with 6 bases between them. Germline assignment: CDR1 LGHNA and CDR2 YSLEER. The CDR3 is made up of 13 amino acids. CDR3 nucleotides: TGCGCCAGCAGCCAAGATCGGGGCTACGAGCAGTACTTC. Amino acids: CASSQDRGYEQYF.

V gene TRBV6-6 combines with J gene TRBJ2-2, with D hard to call. Between the trimmed V and J ends, which lost 6 bases and 6 bases, there was a span of 8 bases. CDR3 length: 12 residues. Germline CDR1 MNHNY, CDR2 SVGAGI (reference sequence). CDR3 amino acids: CASRSDPGELFF. The CDR3 DNA reads TGTGCCAGCAGATCAGATCCCGGGGAGCTGTTTTTT.

On this clone: A junction end diverges from the germline sequence, so it may reflect a read error. The V and J genes are TRBV5-6 and TRBJ1-3; D is ambiguous. This CDR3 is built from 13 residues. Per germline, CDR1 SGHDT and CDR2 YYEEEE. Here the CDR3 DNA reads TGTGCCAGCAGCGCCGGTAATGGAGACACCATATATTTT. It yields the protein CASSAGNGDTIYF.

The rearrangement uses TRBV27 and TRBJ2-2; possible D gene TRBD2, 5 bases. V was shortened by 3 bases and J by 5 bases, with 10 bases between the two germline ends. Per the germline V gene, CDR1 is MNHEY and CDR2 is SMNVEV (reference sequence). The CDR3 extends over 14 amino acids. The chain's CDR3 is CASSFRGKTGELFF. CDR3 coding DNA: TGTGCCAGCAGTTTTAGAGGGAAGACCGGGGAGCTGTTTTTT.

The chain is built from TRBV18 and TRBJ1-1, with D hard to call. Germline V gene lookup returns CDR1 KGHSH and CDR2 LQKENI. Trimming left V 4 bases short and J 2 bases short, with 5 bases between. The length of the CDR3 is 12 residues. CDR3 in DNA: TGTGCCAGCTCACAAACAAACACTGAAGCTTTCTTT. Translated, it gives CASSQTNTEAFF.

The chain uses TRBV12-5 and TRBJ2-7; D possibly corresponds to TRBD2 (5 bases). The V gene lost 6 bases and the J gene lost 0 bases, with 12 bases spanning the gap. There are 14 residues in the CDR3. Germline V lookup: CDR1 LGHNT, CDR2 FRNRAP. The CDR3 coding sequence is TGTGCTAGTGGCACCGGGGAAAACTCCTACGAGCAGTACTTC. It yields the protein CASGTGENSYEQYF.

The V gene is TRBV7-9, the J gene TRBJ1-2, with TRBD1 matching over 9 bases. J was trimmed by 6 bases and V by 3 bases; bases with no gene match: 11. Germline CDR1 and CDR2: SEHNR and FQNEAQ (reference sequence). The CDR3 covers 16 residues. The CDR3: CASSFSEDRGIHGYTF. As DNA, the CDR3 is TGTGCCAGCAGCTTCTCCGAGGACAGGGGTATACATGGCTACACCTTC.

The J gene is TRBJ2-3, the V gene TRBV28, with 8 bases aligning to TRBD2. This CDR3 has 16 amino acids. J was trimmed by 0 bases and V by 6 bases; bases with no gene match: 8. The V gene's germline CDR1 is MDHEN and CDR2 SYDVKM. CDR3 in amino acids: CASRTGGGRSTDTQYF. The CDR3 nucleotides are TGTGCCAGCAGGACGGGCGGCGGGAGGAGCACAGATACGCAGTATTTT.

V is TRBV27 and J is TRBJ2-7; 7 positions agree with TRBD2. Losses at the gene ends were 10 bases for V and 3 bases for J; bases not matched to a gene: 12. CDR3 length equals 14 residues. Germline-derived CDR1 and CDR2 are MNHEY and SMNVEV (reference sequence). CDR3 nucleotides: TGTGCCATCACTTGGGAGGGAGCAAACTACGAGCAGTACTTC. Protein sequence: CAITWEGANYEQYF.

V and J are TRBV9 and TRBJ2-1; 8 positions match TRBD1. The V segment lost 0 bases and the J segment 6 bases; nucleotides outside the gene matches: 2. Germline V gene sequence: CDR1 SGDLS, CDR2 YYNGEE. The CDR3 has 14 residues. DNA of the CDR3: TGTGCCAGCAGCGTAGGGACAGGGCTCAATGAGCAGTTCTTC. Amino acids: CASSVGTGLNEQFF. Supplemented by reference TRBV9 and TRBJ2-1, the full variable domain reads DSGVTQTPKHLITATGQRVTLRCSPRSGDLSVYWYQQSLDQGLQFLIQYYNGEERAKGNILERFSAQQFPDLHSELNLSSLELGDSALYFCASSVGTGLNEQFFGPGTRLTVL.

This sequence joins TRBV7-9 and TRBJ2-3, with 10 bases matching TRBD2. After removal of 4 bases from V and 5 bases from J, the junction contained 9 bases not matched to a gene. Germline V lookup: CDR1 SEHNR, CDR2 FQNEAQ (reference sequence). This CDR3 spans 16 amino acids. The CDR3 bases are TGTGCCAGCAGCTCTTACAGCGGGGGGGCCTTAGATACGCAGTATTTT. It translates to CASSSYSGGALDTQYF.

The chain employs TRBV27 and TRBJ1-5; D call uncertain. The V end was cut by 3 bases, the J end by 0 bases, with 9 bases between. The V gene's germline CDR1 is MNHEY and CDR2 SMNVEV (reference sequence). There are 15 residues in the CDR3. CDR3 nucleotides: TGTGCCAGCAGTTTTGCAGGATATAGCAATCAGCCCCAGCATTTT. It encodes CASSFAGYSNQPQHF.

V gene TRBV27 combines with J gene TRBJ1-5, with D hard to call. Trimming stripped 3 bases from V and 0 bases from J, with 6 bases between. The V gene's germline CDR1 is MNHEY and CDR2 SMNVEV (reference sequence). The CDR3 totals 14 residues. CDR3 loop: CASSFSSSNQPQHF. The CDR3 nucleotides are TGTGCCAGCAGTTTCTCCAGTAGCAATCAGCCCCAGCATTTT.

The rearrangement uses TRBV5-5 and TRBJ2-7; a possible D gene is TRBD1 (6 bases). CDR3 length: 13 residues. The germline V gene has CDR1 SGHKS and CDR2 YYEKEE (reference sequence). V was clipped by 6 bases and J by 6 bases, with 16 bases between them. This CDR3 is CASTFGGQFEQYF. CDR3 bases: TGTGCCAGCACCTTTGGAGGACAGTTCGAGCAGTACTTC.

This sequence joins TRBV4-3 and TRBJ2-7; TRBD2 matches 13 bases. The CDR3 runs 19 residues. Germline V lookup: CDR1 LGHNA, CDR2 YSLEER. J gave up 8 bases and V 0 bases, and 16 bases lay outside the gene matches. The DNA for the CDR3 is TGCGCCAGCAGCCAAGATACCAATGGTGTTACGGGACTAGCGGGACAGCAGTACTTC. Amino acid sequence: CASSQDTNGVTGLAGQQYF.

The chain employs TRBV10-2 and TRBJ2-7; no definite D call. Trimming stripped 0 bases from V and 4 bases from J, with 7 bases between. Per germline, CDR1 WSHSY and CDR2 SAAADI. This CDR3 contains 13 residues. DNA for the CDR3: TGCGCCAGCAGTGAGTCAATCAGGTACGAGCAGTACTTC. Residues: CASSESIRYEQYF.

This sequence joins TRBV2 and TRBJ1-4; 7 nucleotides match TRBD1. The germline V gene has CDR1 SNHLY and CDR2 FYNNEI. CDR3 size: 17 residues. Trimming at V came to 4 bases and at J to 4 bases, leaving 12 bases not matched to a gene. The CDR3 reads CASSVQTGQEYNEKLFF. The CDR3 DNA reads TGTGCCAGCAGTGTTCAAACTGGACAGGAGTATAATGAAAAACTGTTTTTT.

The chain employs TRBV6-6 and TRBJ1-6; D may be TRBD1 (5 bases). Germline assignment: CDR1 MNHNY and CDR2 SVGAGI (reference sequence). Trimming removed 6 bases from V and 0 bases from J, with 12 bases in between. The CDR3 has 16 amino acids. CDR3 residues: CASRLRQSSYNSPLHF. Written as DNA, the CDR3 is TGTGCCAGCAGACTTAGACAGAGCTCCTATAATTCACCCCTCCACTTT.

The rearrangement links TRBV19 to TRBJ1-2, with D possibly TRBD1 on 5 matching bases. CDR1 is LNHDA and CDR2 is SQIVND in the germline V gene (reference sequence). This CDR3 region has 17 residues. Trimming took 4 bases from V and 4 from J, leaving 22 bases between them. The CDR3 sequence is CASSTSRQTGKAYGYTF. The DNA of the CDR3 is TGTGCCAGTAGTACCTCAAGACAAACAGGAAAAGCCTATGGCTACACCTTC.

The chain joins TRBV4-1 to TRBJ1-6; 7 bases match TRBD1. This CDR3 contains 18 residues. Germline trimming cut 1 base from V and 2 bases from J; bases unmatched to any gene: 8. Germline assignment: CDR1 MGHRA and CDR2 YSYEKL. CDR3 DNA sequence: TGCGCCAGCAGCCAAGTCGTGGACAGGATTGCCTATAATTCACCCCTCCACTTT. It codes for CASSQVVDRIAYNSPLHF.

The V and J genes are TRBV30 and TRBJ1-1, with TRBD1 matching over 8 bases. V gave up 3 bases and J gave up 2 bases; unmatched junction bases: 5. Germline CDR1 reads GTSNPN; CDR2 reads SVGIG (reference sequence). This CDR3 is 14 amino acids long. This chain's CDR3 is CAWRSGGPNTEAFF. The CDR3 DNA is TGTGCCTGGAGATCAGGGGGCCCTAACACTGAAGCTTTCTTT.

In its sample, this clone was seen a few times. The rearrangement links TRBV4-1 to TRBJ1-1; TRBD1 is a possible D gene (6 bases). The CDR3 consists of 14 residues. V gave up 1 base and J gave up 3 bases, with 9 bases separating them. CDR1 and CDR2 (germline): MGHRA, YSYEKL. CDR3 sequence reads: CASSQVAGDTEAFF. In nucleotides, the CDR3 is TGCGCCAGCAGCCAAGTTGCAGGGGACACTGAAGCTTTCTTT.

The genes are TRBV6-6 and TRBJ2-1; D call uncertain. Germline CDR1 and CDR2: MNHNY and SVGAGI (reference sequence). V lost 7 bases to trimming and J lost 6 bases, with 16 bases between them. The CDR3 is made up of 14 amino acids. The CDR3 reads CASTGDQITNEQFF. In DNA form, the CDR3 reads TGTGCCAGCACCGGAGATCAGATAACCAATGAGCAGTTCTTC.

The CDR3 DNA is TGTGCCAGCAGCAAAGGGACTAGCGGGGGAGAAGAGACCCAGTACTTC. Its protein is CASSKGTSGGEETQYF. The chain has TRBV28 and TRBJ2-5, with TRBD2 matching 14 bases. This CDR3 is built from 16 residues. Germline V gene lookup returns CDR1 MDHEN and CDR2 SYDVKM. Trimming at V came to 6 bases and at J to 3 bases, leaving 6 bases not matched to a gene.

This sequence joins TRBV19 and TRBJ2-1; 7 bases agree with TRBD2. Unmatched junction bases numbered 0, after V lost 1 base and J lost 12 bases. This CDR3 has 11 residues. CDR1 LNHDA and CDR2 SQIVND come from the germline V gene (reference sequence). The DNA of the CDR3 is TGTGCCAGTAGTATAGGGGGGGGGCAGTTCTTC. Protein sequence: CASSIGGGQFF.

The chain couples TRBV7-9 to TRBJ1-2; the D is unclear. The CDR3 length is 16 residues. V was cut by 5 bases and J by 2 bases, with 18 bases left in between. In germline, CDR1 is SEHNR, CDR2 FQNEAQ (reference sequence). The CDR3 DNA reads as TGTGCCAGCAGCGAAGAGGTGGCAATTTTAAACTATGGCTACACCTTC. This gives the protein CASSEEVAILNYGYTF.